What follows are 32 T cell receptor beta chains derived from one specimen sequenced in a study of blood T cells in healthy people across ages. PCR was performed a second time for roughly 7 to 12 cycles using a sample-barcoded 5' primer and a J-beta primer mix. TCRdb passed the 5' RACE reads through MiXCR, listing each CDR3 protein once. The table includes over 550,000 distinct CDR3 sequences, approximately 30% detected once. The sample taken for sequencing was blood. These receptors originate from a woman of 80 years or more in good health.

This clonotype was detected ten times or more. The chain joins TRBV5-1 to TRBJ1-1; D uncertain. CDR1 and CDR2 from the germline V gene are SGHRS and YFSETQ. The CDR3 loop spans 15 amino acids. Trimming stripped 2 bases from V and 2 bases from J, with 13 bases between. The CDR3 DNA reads TGCGCCAGCAGCTTTAGACCCACAACTAACACTGAAGCTTTCTTT. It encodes CASSFRPTTNTEAFF.

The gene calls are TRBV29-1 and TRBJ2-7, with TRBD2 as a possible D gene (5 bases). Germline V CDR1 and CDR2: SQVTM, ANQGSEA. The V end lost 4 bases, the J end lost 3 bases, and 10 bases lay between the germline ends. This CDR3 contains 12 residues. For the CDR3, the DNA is TGCAGCGTTGCTGGAGGCGACTACGAGCAGTACTTC. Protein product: CSVAGGDYEQYF.

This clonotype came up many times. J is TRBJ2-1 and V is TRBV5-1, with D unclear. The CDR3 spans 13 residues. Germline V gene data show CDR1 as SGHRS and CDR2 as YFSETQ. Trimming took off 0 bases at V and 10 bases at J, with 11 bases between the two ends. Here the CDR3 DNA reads TGCGCCAGCAGCTTGGAGTCGTACTCCGAGCAGTTCTTC. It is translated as CASSLESYSEQFF.

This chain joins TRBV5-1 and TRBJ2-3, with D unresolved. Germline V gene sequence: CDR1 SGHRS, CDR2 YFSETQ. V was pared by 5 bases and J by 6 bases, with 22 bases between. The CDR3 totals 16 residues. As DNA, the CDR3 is TGCGCCAGCAGACCAGACACGGCCAGCCTGAGGGATACGCAGTATTTT. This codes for CASRPDTASLRDTQYF.

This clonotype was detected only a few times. The CDR3, as DNA: TGTGCCAGCAGTTCAGGGGCCCCGGTCTATGGCTACACCTTC. Translated: CASSSGAPVYGYTF. The chain employs TRBV12-3 or TRBV12-4 and TRBJ1-2; a possible D gene is TRBD1 (6 bases). The CDR3 length is 14 residues. The V end lost 4 bases, the J end lost 4 bases, and 13 bases lay between the germline ends.

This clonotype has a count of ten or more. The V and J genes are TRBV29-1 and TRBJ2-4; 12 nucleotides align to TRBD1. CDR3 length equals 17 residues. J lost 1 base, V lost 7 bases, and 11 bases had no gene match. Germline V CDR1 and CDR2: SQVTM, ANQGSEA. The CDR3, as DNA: TGCAGCGCAGGCGGGACAGGGGGCATGGGGGCCAAAAACATTCAGTACTTC. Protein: CSAGGTGGMGAKNIQYF.

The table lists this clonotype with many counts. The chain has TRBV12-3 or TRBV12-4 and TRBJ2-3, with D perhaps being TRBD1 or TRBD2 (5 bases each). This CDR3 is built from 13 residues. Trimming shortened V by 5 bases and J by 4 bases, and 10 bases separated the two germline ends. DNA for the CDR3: TGTGCCAGCAGTCACCGAGGGGCAGATACGCAGTATTTT. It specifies CASSHRGADTQYF.

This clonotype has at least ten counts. Here the CDR3 DNA reads TGTGCCAGCAGTTTGGGGGACCGCAATCAGCCCCAGCATTTT. This encodes CASSLGDRNQPQHF. The J gene is TRBJ1-5, the V gene TRBV12-3 or TRBV12-4; D may be TRBD1 (5 bases). This CDR3 is 14 amino acids long. V was trimmed by 3 bases and J by 2 bases, leaving 8 bases between them.

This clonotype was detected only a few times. This chain's CDR3 is CASSLIGAGETNNEQFF. DNA for the CDR3: TGTGCCAGCAGCTTGATCGGGGCCGGCGAAACAAACAATGAGCAGTTCTTC. The chain has TRBV5-4 and TRBJ2-1; D could derive from TRBD1 or TRBD2 (5 bases each). V was trimmed by 1 base and J by 5 bases, leaving 19 bases between them. CDR1 SGHNT and CDR2 YYREEE come from the germline V gene (reference sequence). There are 17 residues in the CDR3.

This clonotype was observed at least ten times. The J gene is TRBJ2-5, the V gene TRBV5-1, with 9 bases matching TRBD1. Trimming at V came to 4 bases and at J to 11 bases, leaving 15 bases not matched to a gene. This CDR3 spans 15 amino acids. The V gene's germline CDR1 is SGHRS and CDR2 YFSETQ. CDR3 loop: CASSGNRGLDNEQYF. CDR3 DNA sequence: TGCGCCAGCAGCGGGAACAGGGGGCTTGACAATGAGCAGTACTTC.

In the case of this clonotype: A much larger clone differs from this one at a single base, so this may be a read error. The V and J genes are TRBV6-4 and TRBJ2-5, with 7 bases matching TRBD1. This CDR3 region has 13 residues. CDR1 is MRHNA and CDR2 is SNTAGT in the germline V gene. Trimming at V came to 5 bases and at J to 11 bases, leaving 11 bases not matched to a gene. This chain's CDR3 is CASSRDSRNEQYF. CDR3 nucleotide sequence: TGTGCCAGCAGTCGGGACAGTCGGAATGAGCAGTACTTC.

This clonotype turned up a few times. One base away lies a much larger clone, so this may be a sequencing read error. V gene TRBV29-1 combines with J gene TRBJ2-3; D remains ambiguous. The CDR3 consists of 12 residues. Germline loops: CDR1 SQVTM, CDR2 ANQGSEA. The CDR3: CSGEDGVDTQYF. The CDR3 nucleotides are TGCAGCGGTGAAGATGGGGTAGATACGCAGTATTTT.

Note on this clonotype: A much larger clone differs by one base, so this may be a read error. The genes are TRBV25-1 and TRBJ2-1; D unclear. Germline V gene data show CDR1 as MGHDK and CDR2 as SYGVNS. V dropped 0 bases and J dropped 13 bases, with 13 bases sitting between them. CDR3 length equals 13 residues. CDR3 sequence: CASSEYVGETQFF. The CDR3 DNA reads TGTGCCAGCAGTGAATATGTCGGCGAGACCCAGTTCTTC.

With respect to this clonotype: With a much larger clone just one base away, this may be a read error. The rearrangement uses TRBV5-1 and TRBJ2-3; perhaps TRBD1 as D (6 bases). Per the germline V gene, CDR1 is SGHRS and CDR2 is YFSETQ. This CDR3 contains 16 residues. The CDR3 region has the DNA TGCGCCGGCAGCGACTCCAGGGGCGGGAGCACAGATACGCAGTATTTT. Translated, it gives CAGSDSRGGSTDTQYF.

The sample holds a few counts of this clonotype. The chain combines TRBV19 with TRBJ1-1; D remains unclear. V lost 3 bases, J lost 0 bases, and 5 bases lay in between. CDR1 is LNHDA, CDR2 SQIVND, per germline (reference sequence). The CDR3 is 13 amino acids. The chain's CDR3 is CASSINVNTEAFF. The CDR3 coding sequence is TGTGCCAGTAGTATTAATGTGAACACTGAAGCTTTCTTT.

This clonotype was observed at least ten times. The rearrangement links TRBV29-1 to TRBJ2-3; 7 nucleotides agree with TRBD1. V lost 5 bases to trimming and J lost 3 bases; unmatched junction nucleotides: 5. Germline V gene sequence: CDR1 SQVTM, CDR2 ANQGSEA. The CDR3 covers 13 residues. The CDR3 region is CSVRQGLTDTQYF. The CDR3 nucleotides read TGCAGCGTTAGACAGGGTTTGACAGATACGCAGTATTTT.

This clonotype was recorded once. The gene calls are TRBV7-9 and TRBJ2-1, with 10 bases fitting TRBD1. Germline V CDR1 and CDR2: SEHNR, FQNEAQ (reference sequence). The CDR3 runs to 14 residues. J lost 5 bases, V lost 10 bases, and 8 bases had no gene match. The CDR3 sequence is CATPSGTGDNEQFF. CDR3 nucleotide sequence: TGTGCCACCCCGTCCGGGACAGGGGACAATGAGCAGTTCTTC.

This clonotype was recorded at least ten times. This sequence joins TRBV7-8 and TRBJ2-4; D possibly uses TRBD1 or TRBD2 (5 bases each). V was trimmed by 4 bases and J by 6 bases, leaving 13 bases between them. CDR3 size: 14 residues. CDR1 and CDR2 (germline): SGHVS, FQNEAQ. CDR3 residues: CASSWGIFGNIQYF. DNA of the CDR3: TGTGCCAGCAGCTGGGGGATCTTTGGAAACATTCAGTACTTC.

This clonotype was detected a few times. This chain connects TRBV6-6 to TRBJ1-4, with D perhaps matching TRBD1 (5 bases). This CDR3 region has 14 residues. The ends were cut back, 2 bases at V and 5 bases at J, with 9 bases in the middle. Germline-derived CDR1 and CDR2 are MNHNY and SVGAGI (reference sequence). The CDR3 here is CASSYRDRNEKLFF. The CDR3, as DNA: TGTGCCAGCAGTTACAGAGACAGAAATGAAAAACTGTTTTTT.

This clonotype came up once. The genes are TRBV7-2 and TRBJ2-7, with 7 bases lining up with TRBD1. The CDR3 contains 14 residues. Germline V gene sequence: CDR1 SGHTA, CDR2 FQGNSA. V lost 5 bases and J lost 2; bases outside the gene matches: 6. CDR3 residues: CASSHRQGTYEQYF. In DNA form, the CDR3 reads TGTGCCAGCAGCCACCGACAGGGAACCTACGAGCAGTACTTC.

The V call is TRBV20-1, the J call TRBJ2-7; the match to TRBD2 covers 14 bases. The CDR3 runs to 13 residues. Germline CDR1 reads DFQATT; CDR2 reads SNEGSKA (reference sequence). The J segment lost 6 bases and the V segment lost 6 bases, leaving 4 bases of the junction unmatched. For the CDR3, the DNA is TGCAGTGCGCCGGGACTAGCGGGGGTCGAGCAGTACTTC. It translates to CSAPGLAGVEQYF.

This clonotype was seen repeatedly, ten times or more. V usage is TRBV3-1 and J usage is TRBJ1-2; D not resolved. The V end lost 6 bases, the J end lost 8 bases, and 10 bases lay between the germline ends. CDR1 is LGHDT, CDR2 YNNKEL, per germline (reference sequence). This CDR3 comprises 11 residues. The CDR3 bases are TGTGCCAGCAGTCAGAAGGCCGGCTACACCTTC. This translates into CASSQKAGYTF.

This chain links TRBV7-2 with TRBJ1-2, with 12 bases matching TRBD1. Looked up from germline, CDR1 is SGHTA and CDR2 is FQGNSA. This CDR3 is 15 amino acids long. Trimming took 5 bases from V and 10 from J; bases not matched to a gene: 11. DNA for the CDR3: TGTGCCAGCAGCCCGGGACAGGGGGCCAGAAGTGACTACACCTTC. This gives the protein CASSPGQGARSDYTF.

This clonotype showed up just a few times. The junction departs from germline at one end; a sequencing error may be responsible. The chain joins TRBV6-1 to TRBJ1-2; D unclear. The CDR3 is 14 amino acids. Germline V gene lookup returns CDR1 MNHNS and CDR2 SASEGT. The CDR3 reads CASSEGPANYGYTF. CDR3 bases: TGTGCTAGCAGTGAAGGGCCAGCTAACTATGGCTACACCTTC.

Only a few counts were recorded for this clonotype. CDR3: CASRGILINSNQPQHF. Here the CDR3 DNA reads TGTGCCAGCAGGGGGATTTTGATTAATAGCAATCAGCCCCAGCATTTT. The genes are TRBV28 and TRBJ1-5; D is ambiguous. Germline V gene sequence: CDR1 MDHEN, CDR2 SYDVKM. CDR3 length: 16 residues. V lost 6 bases to trimming and J lost 0 bases, with 15 bases between them.

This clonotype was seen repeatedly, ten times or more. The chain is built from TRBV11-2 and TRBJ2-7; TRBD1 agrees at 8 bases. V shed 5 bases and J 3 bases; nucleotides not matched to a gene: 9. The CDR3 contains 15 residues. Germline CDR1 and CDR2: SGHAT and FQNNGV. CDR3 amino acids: CASSQLRGRGYEQYF. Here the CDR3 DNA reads TGTGCCAGCAGCCAACTCAGGGGGCGCGGCTACGAGCAGTACTTC.

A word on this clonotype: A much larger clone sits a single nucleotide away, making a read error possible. CDR3 in DNA: TGTGCCACCAGTGATTTGTCCAGGGACGGCGAGACCCAGTTCTTC. Its translation: CATSDLSRDGETQFF. The V call is TRBV24-1, the J call TRBJ2-1; the D gene could be TRBD1 or TRBD2 (5 bases each). The germline V gene encodes CDR1 KGHDR and CDR2 SFDVKD. Trimming pared 0 bases from V and 13 bases from J, leaving 18 bases between. The CDR3 loop spans 15 amino acids.

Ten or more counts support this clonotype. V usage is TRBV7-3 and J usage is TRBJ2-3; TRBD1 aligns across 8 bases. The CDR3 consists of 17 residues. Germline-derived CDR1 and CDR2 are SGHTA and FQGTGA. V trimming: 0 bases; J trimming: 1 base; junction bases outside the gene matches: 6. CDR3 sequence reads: CASSLTQGARGTDTQYF. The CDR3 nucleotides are TGTGCCAGCAGCTTAACGCAGGGGGCCAGGGGCACAGATACGCAGTATTTT.

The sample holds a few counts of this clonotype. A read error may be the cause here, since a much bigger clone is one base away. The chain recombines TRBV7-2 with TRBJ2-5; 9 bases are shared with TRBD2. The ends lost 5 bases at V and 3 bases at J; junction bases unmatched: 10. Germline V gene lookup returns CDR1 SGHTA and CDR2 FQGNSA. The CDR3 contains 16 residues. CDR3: CASSLRRAGGEETQYF. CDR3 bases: TGTGCCAGCAGCCTAAGACGAGCGGGGGGCGAAGAGACCCAGTACTTC.

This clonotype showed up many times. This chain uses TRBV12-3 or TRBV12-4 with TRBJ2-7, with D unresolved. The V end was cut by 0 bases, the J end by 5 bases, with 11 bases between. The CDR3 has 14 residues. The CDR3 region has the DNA TGTGCCAGCAGTTTAGCTCCGGTTTCAGACGAGCAGTACTTC. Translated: CASSLAPVSDEQYF.

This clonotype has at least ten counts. Here the CDR3 reads CSAIRTSGAYNEQFF. CDR3 in DNA: TGCAGTGCTATTCGGACTAGCGGGGCCTACAATGAGCAGTTCTTC. This chain joins TRBV20-1 and TRBJ2-1; 12 nucleotides line up with TRBD2. The germline gives CDR1 DFQATT, CDR2 SNEGSKA (reference sequence). V trimming: 4 bases; J trimming: 2 bases; junction bases outside the gene matches: 3. The CDR3 loop spans 15 amino acids.

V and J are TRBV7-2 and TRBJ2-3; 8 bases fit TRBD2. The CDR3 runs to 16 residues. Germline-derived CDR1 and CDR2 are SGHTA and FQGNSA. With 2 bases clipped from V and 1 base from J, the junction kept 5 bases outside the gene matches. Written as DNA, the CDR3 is TGTGCCAGCAGCTTAAGGGAGACTAGCGGCACAGATACGCAGTATTTT. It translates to CASSLRETSGTDTQYF.